Each of the 6 T cell receptor beta chains below was sequenced from the same sample in a study of blood T cell repertoires in COVID-19. TCRdb keeps only in-frame clones here, not all; method: immunoSEQ multiplex PCR. The table records around 180,000 clones, about 82% of them present only once. Sequenced input: peripheral blood. Receptors originate from a woman aged 25 to 39 with acute or convalescent COVID-19.

The chain recombines TRBV9 with TRBJ2-3; TRBD2 aligns across 9 bases. The CDR3 covers 17 residues. The V gene's germline CDR1 is SGDLS and CDR2 YYNGEE. V gave up 3 bases and J gave up 6 bases; unmatched junction bases: 14. Here the CDR3 DNA reads TGTGCCAGCAGCGCGGGGAGCGGGGGGCCTTTCGGGGATACGCAGTATTTT. Protein: CASSAGSGGPFGDTQYF. The full variable domain, completed using reference TRBV9 and TRBJ2-3, is DSGVTQTPKHLITATGQRVTLRCSPRSGDLSVYWYQQSLDQGLQFLIQYYNGEERAKGNILERFSAQQFPDLHSELNLSSLELGDSALYFCASSAGSGGPFGDTQYFGPGTRLTVL.

The chain carries TRBV4-2 and TRBJ1-2, with D possibly being TRBD1 (6 bases). V lost 1 base, J lost 4 bases, and 13 bases lay in between. The CDR3 runs to 15 residues. Germline CDR1 and CDR2: LGHNA and YNFKEQ. CDR3 nucleotides: TGTGCCAGCAGCCAAGTCCCCCGGGACATCTATGGCTACACCTTC. Translation gives CASSQVPRDIYGYTF.

V gene TRBV19 combines with J gene TRBJ2-7, with 7 bases lining up with TRBD2. The junction had 6 bases not matched to a gene; V was cut back by 3 bases and J by 1 base. The length of the CDR3 is 15 residues. CDR1 is LNHDA and CDR2 is SQIVND in the germline V gene (reference sequence). In DNA form, the CDR3 reads TGTGCCAGTAGTATCGTACTAGCGAGGTCCTACGAGCAGTACTTC. It encodes CASSIVLARSYEQYF.

This chain uses TRBV2 with TRBJ1-5; no clear D gene. The CDR3 runs to 15 residues. The germline V and J ends were trimmed by 5 bases and 3 bases, with 14 bases remaining between them. Germline loops: CDR1 SNHLY, CDR2 FYNNEI. The CDR3 sequence: CASSSTWPVNQPQHF. The DNA for the CDR3 is TGTGCCAGCAGTTCCACCTGGCCCGTCAATCAGCCCCAGCATTTT.

This clone occurred a few times. The chain carries TRBV18 and TRBJ1-3; D unclear. Germline CDR1 reads KGHSH; CDR2 reads LQKENI. Trimming shortened V by 2 bases and J by 5 bases, and 10 bases separated the two germline ends. This CDR3 region has 14 residues. In DNA, the CDR3 is TGTGCCAGCTCACCAGCCGGGTCACGAAACACCATATATTTT. Protein sequence: CASSPAGSRNTIYF.

The chain has TRBV29-1 and TRBJ1-2; 7 nucleotides agree with TRBD1. Germline CDR1 reads SQVTM; CDR2 reads ANQGSEA. This CDR3 region has 13 residues. The trim removed 0 bases at V and 8 bases at J, leaving 6 bases unmatched. CDR3 amino acids: CSVEDEGAAGYTF. In DNA, the CDR3 is TGCAGCGTTGAAGACGAGGGGGCAGCAGGCTACACCTTC.